This T cell receptor (beta chain) was recovered during a study of blood T cell repertoires in COVID-19. Study information: The origin of the acute and convalescent COVID-19 samples was the United States, Italy and Spain.

V was shortened by 5 bases and J by 4 bases, with 11 bases between the two germline ends. CDR1 LGHNA and CDR2 YSLEER come from the germline V gene. This CDR3 region has 13 residues. Clones were read by immunoSEQ multiplex PCR, and TCRdb kept only the in-frame ones, dropping some. The sample includes 170,000 or so clones, about 83% of them seen just once. The sequence was obtained from a woman aged 18-29 years who had recovered from COVID-19. The chain joins TRBV4-3 to TRBJ2-5, with D maybe TRBD1 (6 bases). Input material: peripheral blood. CDR3 region: CASSEQGGETQYF. CDR3 in DNA: TGCGCCAGCAGCGAACAGGGTGGAGAGACCCAGTACTTC.